This entry concerns a single T cell receptor beta chain. CDR1 and CDR2 from the germline V gene are SGHTS and YDEGEE. CDR3 length: 16 residues. Trimming removed 0 bases from V and 0 bases from J, with 10 bases in between. Assay used: immunoSEQ multiplex PCR; TCRdb lists only in-frame clones, some missing. The top ten hold roughly 15% of the sample, which has around 45,000 clones, 85% to 90% seen once. This sample was included in a study of PD-L1 blockade in urothelial cancer. The chain links TRBV5-8 to TRBJ2-1, with a weak D call TRBD1 (5 bases). This clonotype originated in an older woman with urothelial cancer. This sample comprised PBMCs, obtained around atezolizumab (anti-PD-L1) treatment. CDR3 DNA sequence: TGTGCCAGCAGCTTGGTAGGGCAGGGCTCCTACAATGAGCAGTTCTTC. It encodes CASSLVGQGSYNEQFF.